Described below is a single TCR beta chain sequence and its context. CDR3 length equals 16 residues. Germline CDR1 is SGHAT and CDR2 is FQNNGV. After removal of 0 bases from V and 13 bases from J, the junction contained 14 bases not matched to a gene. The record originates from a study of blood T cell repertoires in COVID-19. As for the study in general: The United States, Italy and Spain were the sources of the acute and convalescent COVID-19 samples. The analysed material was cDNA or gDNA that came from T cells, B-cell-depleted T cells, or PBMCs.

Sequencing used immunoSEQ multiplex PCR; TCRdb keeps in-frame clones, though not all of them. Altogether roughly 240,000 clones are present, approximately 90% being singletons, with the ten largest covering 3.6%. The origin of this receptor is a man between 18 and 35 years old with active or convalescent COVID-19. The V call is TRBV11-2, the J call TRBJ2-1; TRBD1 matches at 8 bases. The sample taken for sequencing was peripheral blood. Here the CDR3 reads CASSLDRGTGGEGQFF. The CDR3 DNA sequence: TGTGCCAGCAGCTTAGATAGGGGGACAGGTGGAGAGGGACAGTTCTTC.